These 28 T cell receptor beta chains were sequenced from one sample in a study of blood T cell repertoires in COVID-19. Sequencing was performed with immunoSEQ multiplex PCR; in TCRdb, only in-frame clones are kept and a portion is missing. The repertoire holds about 190,000 clones, with over 75% as singletons. The material sequenced was peripheral blood. Source of these receptors: a woman of 80 years or more with active or convalescent COVID-19.

This chain uses TRBV6-5 with TRBJ1-2, with 8 bases aligning to TRBD1. The junction had 9 bases not matched to a gene; V was cut back by 7 bases and J by 8 bases. CDR1 and CDR2 (germline): MNHEY, SVGAGI. The CDR3 is 13 amino acids. The CDR3 nucleotides are TGTGCCAGCACACGGGACAGGTTGAGCGGCTACACCTTC. It translates to CASTRDRLSGYTF.

This chain uses TRBV9 with TRBJ2-2, with D possibly TRBD1 on 6 matching bases. The CDR3 runs 16 residues. V lost 5 bases and J 5 bases, leaving 19 bases between the germline ends. Germline-derived CDR1 and CDR2 are SGDLS and YYNGEE. The CDR3 nucleotides read TGTGCCAGCAGAAACTACCGGGCAGGGGAAACCGGGGAGCTGTTTTTT. This sequence encodes CASRNYRAGETGELFF.

The chain joins TRBV5-1 to TRBJ1-6; D gene ambiguous. Germline values: CDR1 SGHRS, CDR2 YFSETQ. V was trimmed by 4 bases and J by 9 bases, leaving 20 bases between them. The CDR3 runs to 16 residues. The CDR3 nucleotides read TGCGCCAGCAGCCCTAGTCCCGGGGTTTATGGTTCACCCCTCCACTTT. Encoded protein: CASSPSPGVYGSPLHF.

This clone showed up just a few times. This chain connects TRBV5-1 to TRBJ2-2, with D perhaps TRBD1 (6 bases). Trimming shortened V by 4 bases and J by 13 bases, and 17 bases separated the two germline ends. Per germline, CDR1 SGHRS and CDR2 YFSETQ. The CDR3 extends over 13 amino acids. For the CDR3, the DNA is TGCGCCAGCAGCCCCCCAGGGGCGAAGGTGCTGTTTTTT. Its translation is CASSPPGAKVLFF.

This clone came up a few times. V and J are TRBV19 and TRBJ1-4, with a weak D call TRBD1 (6 bases). The CDR3 has 14 amino acids. CDR1 and CDR2 (germline): LNHDA, SQIVND (reference sequence). V gave up 4 bases and J gave up 4 bases, with 10 bases separating them. The CDR3 reads CASSRDTLNEKLFF. As DNA, the CDR3 is TGTGCCAGTAGTAGGGACACTCTTAATGAAAAACTGTTTTTT. The entire variable domain, with the rest obtained from reference TRBV19 and TRBJ1-4, is as follows: DGGITQSPKYLFRKEGQNVTLSCEQNLNHDAMYWYRQDPGQGLRLIYYSQIVNDFQKGDIAEGYSVSREKKESFPLTVTSAQKNPTAFYLCASSRDTLNEKLFFGSGTQLSVL.

This chain links TRBV6-5 with TRBJ1-1; D is undetermined. The V gene lost 0 bases and the J gene lost 1 base, with 3 bases spanning the gap. Germline CDR1 is MNHEY and CDR2 is SVGAGI. The CDR3 totals 13 residues. The CDR3 reads CASSYSRNTEAFF. Here the CDR3 DNA reads TGTGCCAGCAGTTACTCGAGGAACACTGAAGCTTTCTTT.

The chain's CDR3 is CASSDIQGASYNEQFF. The CDR3 DNA sequence: TGTGCCAGCAGCGATATACAGGGGGCCTCCTACAATGAGCAGTTCTTC. The genes are TRBV5-6 and TRBJ2-1, with TRBD1 matching over 9 bases. The CDR3 length is 16 residues. The junction had 5 bases not matched to a gene; V was cut back by 4 bases and J by 0 bases. Germline CDR1 SGHDT, CDR2 YYEEEE.

The table lists this clone with a few counts. This chain connects TRBV7-9 to TRBJ1-2; 10 bases are a match to TRBD1. The V segment lost 0 bases and the J segment 7 bases; nucleotides outside the gene matches: 2. This CDR3 is 14 amino acids long. The germline gives CDR1 SEHNR, CDR2 FQNEAQ (reference sequence). DNA of the CDR3: TGTGCCAGCAGCTTAGCGGGGGACAGGGGTGGCTACACCTTC. Encoded protein: CASSLAGDRGGYTF.

The chain combines TRBV2 with TRBJ2-7, with TRBD2 as a possible D gene (5 bases). Per germline, CDR1 SNHLY and CDR2 FYNNEI. CDR3 size: 15 residues. V dropped 8 bases and J dropped 2 bases, with 19 bases sitting between them. CDR3 nucleotides: TGTGCCAGCGTGACGTCTCCTGGAGGAACCTACGAGCAGTACTTC. Residues: CASVTSPGGTYEQYF.

The V call is TRBV6-5, the J call TRBJ2-1, with a weak D call TRBD2 (6 bases). Germline V lookup: CDR1 MNHEY, CDR2 SVGAGI. Between the trimmed V and J ends, which lost 2 bases and 10 bases, there was a span of 21 bases. The CDR3 has 16 residues. The CDR3 loop is CASSYDIGGLFSEQFF. The DNA of the CDR3 is TGTGCCAGCAGTTACGACATCGGGGGTCTATTCAGCGAGCAGTTCTTC.

In regard to this clone: A junction end diverges from the germline sequence, so it may reflect a read error. The rearrangement uses TRBV12-3 or TRBV12-4 and TRBJ1-3, with 8 positions matching TRBD1. The CDR3 loop spans 10 amino acids. This CDR3 reads CASSRDRRNF. As DNA, the CDR3 is TGTGCCAGCAGCCGGGACAGGAGGAATTTT.

J is TRBJ2-2 and V is TRBV14, with a tentative D call TRBD1 (6 bases). Deletions cut 1 base from V and 4 bases from J, with 7 bases between. Looked up from germline, CDR1 is SGHDN and CDR2 is FVKESK. The CDR3 spans 14 residues. CDR3 sequence (DNA): TGTGCCAGCAGCCAAGTAGGGGGCACCGGGGAGCTGTTTTTT. Protein: CASSQVGGTGELFF.

The rearrangement joins TRBV29-1 to TRBJ2-7; 8 nucleotides align to TRBD1. V gave up 5 bases and J gave up 2 bases; unmatched junction bases: 8. The CDR3 covers 14 residues. CDR1 and CDR2 (germline): SQVTM, ANQGSEA. The CDR3 is CSVLSQGVAYEQYF. As DNA, the CDR3 is TGCAGCGTTTTGTCACAGGGGGTTGCCTACGAGCAGTACTTC.

The rearrangement joins TRBV5-1 to TRBJ2-2, with D possibly TRBD2 on 6 matching bases. Trimming removed 5 bases from V and 11 bases from J, with 13 bases in between. CDR1 is SGHRS and CDR2 is YFSETQ in the germline V gene. The CDR3 length is 12 residues. The CDR3 coding sequence is TGCGCCAGCAGTCAGGGAGGTGGCGAGCTGTTTTTT. Encoded protein: CASSQGGGELFF. Supplemented by reference TRBV5-1 and TRBJ2-2, the full variable domain reads KAGVTQTPRYLIKTRGQQVTLSCSPISGHRSVSWYQQTPGQGLQFLFEYFSETQRNKGNFPGRFSGRQFSNSRSEMNVSTLELGDSALYLCASSQGGGELFFGEGSRLTVL.

The chain couples TRBV5-1 to TRBJ2-2; TRBD1 agrees at 7 bases. V shed 7 bases, J shed 1 base, and the junction held 13 bases outside the gene matches. The CDR3 contains 17 residues. CDR1 is SGHRS, CDR2 YFSETQ, per germline. CDR3 nucleotides: TGCGCCAGCTATTTTTTTCCGGGACAGATGAACACCGGGGAGCTGTTTTTT. Encoded protein: CASYFFPGQMNTGELFF.

This clone has a handful of counts. This chain links TRBV6-5 with TRBJ1-3, with D hard to call. The CDR3 covers 11 residues. From germline, CDR1 is MNHEY and CDR2 SVGAGI. Trimming removed 6 bases at V and 4 bases at J, with 4 bases between. CDR3 sequence (DNA): TGTGCCAGCAGGACAGGAAACACCATATATTTT. This encodes CASRTGNTIYF.

The J gene is TRBJ1-1, the V gene TRBV6-6; D uncertain. The germline V and J ends were trimmed by 8 bases and 6 bases, with 16 bases remaining between them. The germline V gene encodes CDR1 MNHNY and CDR2 SVGAGI (reference sequence). CDR3 length: 13 residues. CDR3 sequence reads: CASCRDPFAEAFF. The CDR3 bases are TGTGCCAGCTGCCGGGATCCCTTTGCTGAAGCTTTCTTT.

This chain links TRBV28 with TRBJ2-2; 7 positions agree with TRBD1. Germline trimming cut 4 bases from V and 5 bases from J; bases unmatched to any gene: 13. This CDR3 spans 17 amino acids. Germline loops: CDR1 MDHEN, CDR2 SYDVKM. The CDR3 DNA reads as TGTGCCAGCAGTTCGATTACAGGGGCCCAAGGGACCGGGGAGCTGTTTTTT. Its translation is CASSSITGAQGTGELFF.

This clone was recorded once. The chain combines TRBV7-6 with TRBJ2-7, with 9 positions matching TRBD1. V lost 4 bases, J lost 6 bases, and 10 bases stayed unmatched. CDR1 SGHVS and CDR2 FNYEAQ come from the germline V gene. The CDR3 runs to 15 residues. This CDR3 reads CASSSPGQGSPEQYF. The CDR3 bases are TGTGCCAGCAGCTCGCCGGGACAGGGTTCCCCCGAGCAGTACTTC.

V gene TRBV12-3 or TRBV12-4 combines with J gene TRBJ2-7; 9 bases agree with TRBD1. The CDR3 runs 13 residues. With 6 bases clipped from V and 4 bases from J, the junction kept 4 bases outside the gene matches. This chain's CDR3 is CASRGTGRYEQYF. CDR3 nucleotides: TGTGCCAGCAGGGGGACAGGGAGATACGAGCAGTACTTC.

The sample holds one count of this clone. Other DNA sequences in this sample translate to the same CDR3. This rearrangement joins TRBV10-3 to TRBJ1-1, with D possibly being TRBD1 (5 bases). V was cut by 3 bases and J by 4 bases, with 6 bases left in between. Germline-derived CDR1 and CDR2 are ENHRY and SYGVKD. The CDR3 runs to 12 residues. The CDR3 sequence: CAISDQGTEAFF. The CDR3 coding sequence is TGTGCCATCAGTGATCAGGGCACTGAAGCTTTCTTT.

This clone was seen just once. The CDR3 nucleotides are TGCAGTGCTCCTGGCCCTCTCGAGCAGTACTTC. Its protein product is CSAPGPLEQYF. The V gene is TRBV20-1, the J gene TRBJ2-7, with no clear D. Germline loops: CDR1 DFQATT, CDR2 SNEGSKA (reference sequence). The CDR3 sequence is 11 residues long. Trimming removed 5 bases at V and 6 bases at J, with 11 bases between.

The rearrangement links TRBV19 to TRBJ1-6; D remains ambiguous. Looked up from germline, CDR1 is LNHDA and CDR2 is SQIVND (reference sequence). The CDR3 is 12 residues long. V lost 5 bases, J lost 9 bases, and 8 bases lay in between. The CDR3: CASSVQVSPLHF. For the CDR3, the DNA is TGTGCCAGTAGTGTACAAGTTTCACCCCTCCACTTT.

V and J are TRBV7-3 and TRBJ2-1, with TRBD1 matching 9 bases. Germline CDR1 SGHTA, CDR2 FQGTGA. The CDR3 runs 13 residues. With V trimmed by 4 bases and J by 6 bases, 1 base remained unmatched. CDR3 sequence reads: CASSSTGGNEQFF. The DNA for the CDR3 is TGTGCCAGCAGCTCGACAGGGGGCAATGAGCAGTTCTTC.

J is TRBJ1-1 and V is TRBV6-5; D is unclear. Trimming cost V 2 bases and J 11 bases, with 9 bases left between them. Germline CDR1 is MNHEY and CDR2 is SVGAGI. This CDR3 is built from 11 residues. The CDR3 protein is CASSYGRAAFF. The CDR3 DNA reads as TGTGCCAGCAGTTACGGGAGGGCTGCTTTCTTT.

The chain has TRBV20-1 and TRBJ2-7; tentatively, D is TRBD1 (5 bases). Germline V gives CDR1 DFQATT, CDR2 SNEGSKA (reference sequence). With 6 bases removed from V and 5 bases from J, the gap between germline ends came to 11 bases. The length of the CDR3 is 11 residues. The CDR3 loop reads CSASQGNEQYF. CDR3 bases: TGCAGTGCAAGTCAGGGAAACGAGCAGTACTTC.

Only a few counts were recorded for this clone. V is TRBV27 and J is TRBJ1-2; 10 bases are a match to TRBD1. Germline CDR1 reads MNHEY; CDR2 reads SMNVEV (reference sequence). Trimming at V came to 2 bases and at J to 6 bases, leaving 6 bases not matched to a gene. The CDR3 runs 15 residues. The CDR3 bases are TGTGCCAGCAGTTTAGGGACAGGGGAATACGATGGCTACACCTTC. This sequence encodes CASSLGTGEYDGYTF.

This clone turned up a few times. The chain uses TRBV7-8 and TRBJ1-1, with D tentatively TRBD1 (6 bases). Germline V gene lookup returns CDR1 SGHVS and CDR2 FQNEAQ. The CDR3 consists of 15 residues. The V end lost 5 bases, the J end lost 0 bases, and 13 bases lay between the germline ends. The DNA of the CDR3 is TGTGCCAGCAGCCCATTGGGGGCAATGAACACTGAAGCTTTCTTT. Encoded protein: CASSPLGAMNTEAFF.